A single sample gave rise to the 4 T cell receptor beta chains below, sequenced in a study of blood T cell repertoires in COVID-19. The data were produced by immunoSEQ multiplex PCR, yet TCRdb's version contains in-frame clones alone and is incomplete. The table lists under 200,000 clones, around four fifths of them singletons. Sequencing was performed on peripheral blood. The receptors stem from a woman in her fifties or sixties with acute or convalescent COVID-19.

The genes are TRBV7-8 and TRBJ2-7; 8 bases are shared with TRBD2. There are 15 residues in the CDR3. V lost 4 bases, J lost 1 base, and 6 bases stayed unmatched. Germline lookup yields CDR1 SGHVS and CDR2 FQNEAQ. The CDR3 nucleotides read TGTGCCAGCAGCTCCTCCGGGACTAGATCCTACGAGCAGTACTTC. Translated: CASSSSGTRSYEQYF.

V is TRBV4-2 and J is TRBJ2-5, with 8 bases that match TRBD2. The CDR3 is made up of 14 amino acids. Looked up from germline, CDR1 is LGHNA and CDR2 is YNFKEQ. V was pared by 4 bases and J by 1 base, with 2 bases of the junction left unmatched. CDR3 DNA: TGTGCCAGCAGCCTCGGGGGGGCCCAAGAGACCCAGTACTTC. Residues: CASSLGGAQETQYF.

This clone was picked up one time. DNA of the CDR3: TGCGCCAGCAGCCTCACTTCGTCGAGCTCCTACAATGAGCAGTTCTTC. Translated: CASSLTSSSSYNEQFF. The chain links TRBV4-3 to TRBJ2-1; no clear D. Germline CDR1 is LGHNA and CDR2 is YSLEER. This CDR3 comprises 16 residues. The V end lost 4 bases, the J end lost 0 bases, and 13 bases lay between the germline ends.

The DNA of the CDR3 is TGCGCCAGCAGCCAAGAGATCGGGACAGGGGGTAGAAATGAGCAGTTCTTC. Translation gives CASSQEIGTGGRNEQFF. The rearrangement joins TRBV4-3 to TRBJ2-1, with 11 bases matching TRBD1. V was clipped by 0 bases and J by 7 bases; unmatched bases: 8. This CDR3 is 17 amino acids long. Germline assignment: CDR1 LGHNA and CDR2 YSLEER.